This T cell receptor beta chain was sequenced in a study of blood T cells in healthy people across ages. PCR was performed a second time for roughly 6 to 12 cycles using a sample-barcoded 5' primer and a J-beta primer mix. TCRdb analysed the 5' RACE reads with MiXCR anew, one entry per CDR3 protein. The sample lists a few hundred thousand distinct CDR3 sequences; about 28% were seen once. The sample also formed part of further work on T cells of mothers and their children.

Sequenced input: blood. This receptor was obtained from a boy aged 2 to 10 in good health.

CDR3 nucleotides: TGTGCCAGCAGTCGGGACAGTCCCCACTCCTACGAGCAGTACTTC. Residues: CASSRDSPHSYEQYF. This chain links TRBV28 with TRBJ2-7; 7 nucleotides align to TRBD1. Germline CDR1 reads MDHEN; CDR2 reads SYDVKM. This CDR3 contains 15 residues. With V trimmed by 5 bases and J by 0 bases, 7 bases remained unmatched.